One T cell receptor beta chain is described in this entry. What it binds is unknown. Clones were read by immunoSEQ multiplex PCR, and TCRdb kept only the in-frame ones, dropping some. The data hold some 480,000 clones, with roughly 87% observed a single time. This entry comes from a study of Ad26.COV2.S vaccination and SARS-CoV-2 variants. Treatment given: some 20 received Ad26.COV2.S at low or high dose, single or two shots; about 5 received placebo; per-sample allocation not given. Samples analyzed were those drawn on day 63 after the first vaccine or placebo injection. Trimming removed 2 bases from V and 2 bases from J; junction bases left unmatched: 9. Germline V gives CDR1 SGHTA, CDR2 FQGNSA. The CDR3 runs to 16 residues. Overall study findings and caveats: In vaccinated individuals, spike-specific CD8+ and CD4+ T cell responses reportedly displayed substantial breadth.

The specimen was peripheral blood, collected in a trial of Ad26.COV2.S vaccine versus placebo. The clonotype originates from a person aged 18-65 years who received the Ad26.COV2.S COVID-19 vaccine or a placebo. The rearrangement links TRBV7-2 to TRBJ2-7; 7 bases fit TRBD2. In DNA, the CDR3 is TGTGCCAGCAGCTTACGGCCGACGAGCGGGACCTACGAGCAGTACTTC. It specifies CASSLRPTSGTYEQYF.